This entry features one T cell receptor beta chain sequence. The target antigen is unknown. Germline lookup yields CDR1 SGHAT and CDR2 FQNNGV. This CDR3 is 13 amino acids long. This sample was included in a study of cytomegalovirus exposure and HLA in healthy donors. Study conclusions and caveats: Most observed TCR sequences were rare, whereas some public TCRs were detected in many donors. An apparent linkage of common viral pathogens to several of the most significant clusters emerged in a later analysis. Specificity for CMV antigens was confirmed in vitro for three of the CMV-associated chains.

The PCR used 60 Vbeta and 13 Jbeta primers. Authors' methods: An analysis that came later counted around 80 million unique TCR beta chains, 10 million to 12 million shared. Sequencing was performed with immunoSEQ multiplex PCR; in TCRdb, only in-frame clones are kept and a portion is missing. V, J and clone size reflect that table, while D and trimming were determined from the DNA. The table includes roughly 180,000 clones, about four fifths detected once. The sequence was collected from a male donor in good health and CMV-seronegative. The chain uses TRBV11-2 and TRBJ2-5; perhaps TRBD2 as D (6 bases). The DNA end lines up better with TRBJ2-7; the J call may be wrong. The sequenced material came from PBMCs. The CDR3 DNA reads TGTGCCAGCAGTTTGGGACTCGTCTACGAGCAGTACTTC. This sequence encodes CASSLGLVYEQYF.